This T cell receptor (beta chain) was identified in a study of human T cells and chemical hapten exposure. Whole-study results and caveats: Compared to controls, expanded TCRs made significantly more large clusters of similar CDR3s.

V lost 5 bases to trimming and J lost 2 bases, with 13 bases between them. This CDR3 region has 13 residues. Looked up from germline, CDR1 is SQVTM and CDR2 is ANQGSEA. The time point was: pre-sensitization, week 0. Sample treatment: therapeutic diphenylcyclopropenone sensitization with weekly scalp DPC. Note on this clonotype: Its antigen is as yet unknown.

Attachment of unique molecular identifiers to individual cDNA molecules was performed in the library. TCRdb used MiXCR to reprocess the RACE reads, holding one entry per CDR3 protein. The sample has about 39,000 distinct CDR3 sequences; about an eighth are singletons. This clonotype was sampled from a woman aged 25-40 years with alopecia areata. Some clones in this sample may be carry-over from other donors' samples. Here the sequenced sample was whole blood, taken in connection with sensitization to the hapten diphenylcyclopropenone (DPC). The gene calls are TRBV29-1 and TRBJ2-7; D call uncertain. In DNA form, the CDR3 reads TGCAGCGTTAGATACAGTTCTACCTACGAGCAGTACTTC. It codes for CSVRYSSTYEQYF.